The source of this T cell receptor (beta chain) is a study of T cells in pancreatic ductal adenocarcinoma. Study-level points and caveats: Comparisons of tumor and blood clonality may show falsely lower tumor diversity. No significant tumor-blood clonality difference; means were about 0.1 and 0.07.

Comments on this clone: Its antigen remains unidentified.

Per germline, CDR1 SGHAT and CDR2 FQNNGV. The CDR3 runs to 16 residues. V was trimmed by 4 bases and J by 5 bases, leaving 21 bases between them. Assay: immunoSEQ multiplex PCR; the TCRdb copy retains only in-frame clones and omits some. The sample carries around 15,000 clones, 90% to 95% recorded once. Surgery without prior neoadjuvant therapy was the treatment of the selected pancreatic ductal adenocarcinoma patients. Sequences were obtained from PBMCs. This TCR came from a human donor with pancreatic ductal adenocarcinoma. This chain connects TRBV11-2 to TRBJ2-7, with a possible D match to TRBD1 (7 bases). CDR3 sequence (DNA): TGTGCCAGCAGCTCGCTACAGGGGTTAGCGGTCAACGAGCAGTACTTC. Its protein is CASSSLQGLAVNEQYF.